This T cell receptor beta chain was captured in a study of blood T cells in healthy people across ages. V lost 5 bases and J lost 6, with 17 bases in between. The CDR3 sequence is 15 residues long. CDR1 is MDHEN, CDR2 SYDVKM, per germline. The use of a sample-barcoded 5' primer and a J-beta primer mix characterized a second PCR of about 6 to 12 cycles. TCRdb used MiXCR to reprocess the 5' RACE reads, holding one entry per CDR3 protein. The sample consists of about 1,600,000 distinct CDR3 sequences, approximately 38% of them appearing once. This sequence was found in a woman between 18 and 30 years old in good health. The chain joins TRBV28 to TRBJ1-5, with D possibly being TRBD1 (6 bases). The sequencing sample was made of blood. The CDR3 region has the DNA TGTGCCAGCAGTATAACAGGGTTAAGTGGTCAGCCCCAGCATTTT. This encodes CASSITGLSGQPQHF.